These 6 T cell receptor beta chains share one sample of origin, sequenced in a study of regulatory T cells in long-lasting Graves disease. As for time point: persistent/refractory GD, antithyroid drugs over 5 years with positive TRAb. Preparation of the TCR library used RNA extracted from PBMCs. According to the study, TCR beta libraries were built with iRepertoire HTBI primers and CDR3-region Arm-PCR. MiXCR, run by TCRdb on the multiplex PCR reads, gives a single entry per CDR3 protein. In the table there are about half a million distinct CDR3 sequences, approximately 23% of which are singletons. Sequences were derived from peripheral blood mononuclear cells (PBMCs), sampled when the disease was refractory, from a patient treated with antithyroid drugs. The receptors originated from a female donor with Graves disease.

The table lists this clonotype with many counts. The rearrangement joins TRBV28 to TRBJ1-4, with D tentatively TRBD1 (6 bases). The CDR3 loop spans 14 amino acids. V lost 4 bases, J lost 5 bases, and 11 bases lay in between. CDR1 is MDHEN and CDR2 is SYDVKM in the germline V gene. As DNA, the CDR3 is TGTGCCAGCAGTTGGGTGGACAGAAATGAAAAACTGTTTTTT. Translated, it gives CASSWVDRNEKLFF.

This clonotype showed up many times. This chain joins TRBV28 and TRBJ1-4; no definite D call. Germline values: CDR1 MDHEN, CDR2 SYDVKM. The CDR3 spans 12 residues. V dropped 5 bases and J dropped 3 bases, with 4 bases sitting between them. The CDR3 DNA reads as TGTGCCAGCAGTGGACCTAATGAAAAACTGTTTTTT. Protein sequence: CASSGPNEKLFF.

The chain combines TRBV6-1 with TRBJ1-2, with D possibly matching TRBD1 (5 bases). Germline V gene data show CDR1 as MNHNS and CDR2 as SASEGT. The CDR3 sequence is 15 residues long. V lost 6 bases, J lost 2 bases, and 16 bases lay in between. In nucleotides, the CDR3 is TGTGCCAGCAGGTCCACCGGGACTAGCAACTATGGCTACACCTTC. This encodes CASRSTGTSNYGYTF.

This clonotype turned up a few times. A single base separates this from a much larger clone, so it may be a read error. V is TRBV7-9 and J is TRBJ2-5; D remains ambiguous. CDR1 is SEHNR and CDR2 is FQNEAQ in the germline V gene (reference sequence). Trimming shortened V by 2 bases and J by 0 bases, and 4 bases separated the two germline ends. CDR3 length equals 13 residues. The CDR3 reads CASSLRHQETQYF. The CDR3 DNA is TGTGCCAGCAGCTTACGACACCAAGAGACCCAGTACTTC.

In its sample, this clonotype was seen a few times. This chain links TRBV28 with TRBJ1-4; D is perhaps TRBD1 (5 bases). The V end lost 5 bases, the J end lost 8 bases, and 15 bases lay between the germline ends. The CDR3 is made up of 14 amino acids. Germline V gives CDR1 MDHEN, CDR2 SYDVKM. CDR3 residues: CASSTDGTAEKLFF. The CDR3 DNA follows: TGTGCCAGCAGTACGGACGGGACGGCCGAAAAACTGTTTTTT.

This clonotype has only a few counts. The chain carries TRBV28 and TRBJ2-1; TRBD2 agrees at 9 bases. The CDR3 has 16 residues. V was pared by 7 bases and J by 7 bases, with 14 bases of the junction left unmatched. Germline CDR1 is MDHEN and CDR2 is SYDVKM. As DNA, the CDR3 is TGTGCCAGCACAAACCCCAAGCGGGGGGAATTAAATGAGCAGTTCTTC. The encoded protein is CASTNPKRGELNEQFF. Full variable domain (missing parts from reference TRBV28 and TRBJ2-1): DVKVTQSSRYLVKRTGEKVFLECVQDMDHENMFWYRQDPGLGLRLIYFSYDVKMKEKGDIPEGYSVSREKKERFSLILESASTNQTSMYLCASTNPKRGELNEQFFGPGTRLTVL.